The 8 T cell receptor beta chains presented below share a single source sample, sequenced in a study of immune evolution from preneoplasia to lung adenocarcinoma. Measured with immunoSEQ multiplex PCR; TCRdb has only the in-frame clones, and not every one. The sample gives roughly 9,000 clones, over 75% of which show up once; around 8.8% is in the top ten. Input material: FFPE minimally invasive lung adenocarcinoma tissue. Receptor source: a donor aged 70 or older with lung adenocarcinoma.

There are a few counts of this clone. The chain couples TRBV5-1 to TRBJ2-2; tentative D call: TRBD2 (5 bases). The V gene lost 6 bases and the J gene lost 1 base, with 16 bases spanning the gap. Germline V gives CDR1 SGHRS, CDR2 YFSETQ. The CDR3 consists of 16 residues. The CDR3 loop reads CASKKGEGRNTGELFF. CDR3 nucleotide sequence: TGCGCCAGCAAGAAGGGAGAGGGTCGGAACACCGGGGAGCTGTTTTTT.

This clone was counted a few times. The chain uses TRBV6-6 and TRBJ2-5, with no clear D. Trimming took 2 bases from V and 2 from J, leaving 6 bases between them. The CDR3 covers 13 residues. Germline V CDR1 and CDR2: MNHNY, SVGAGI (reference sequence). This CDR3 reads CASSYLGQETQYF. In DNA, the CDR3 is TGTGCCAGCAGTTACCTCGGGCAAGAGACCCAGTACTTC.

This clone is a singleton in its sample. This chain joins TRBV18 and TRBJ1-6, with D perhaps TRBD1 (6 bases). Looked up from germline, CDR1 is KGHSH and CDR2 is LQKENI. With 5 bases removed from V and 5 bases from J, the gap between germline ends came to 10 bases. The CDR3 has 14 residues. CDR3 DNA: TGTGCCAGCTCAGGGACACCAGATAATTCACCCCTCCACTTT. The encoded protein is CASSGTPDNSPLHF.

V and J are TRBV14 and TRBJ2-7; 11 bases match TRBD2. Unmatched junction bases numbered 5, after V lost 1 base and J lost 3 bases. In germline, CDR1 is SGHDN, CDR2 FVKESK. This CDR3 region has 16 residues. The CDR3 loop is CASSQAHTSGSYEQYF. The CDR3, as DNA: TGTGCCAGCAGCCAAGCTCACACTAGCGGGAGCTACGAGCAGTACTTC.

CDR3 DNA sequence: TGTGCCAGCAGTTTAGCTAATCCCCCCTACGAGCAGTACTTC. It specifies CASSLANPPYEQYF. The chain is built from TRBV27 and TRBJ2-7; no clear D. V was clipped by 2 bases and J by 2 bases, with 10 bases between them. Germline V gene lookup returns CDR1 MNHEY and CDR2 SMNVEV (reference sequence). The CDR3 spans 14 residues.

CDR3 protein: CSVGDRLQETQYF. CDR3 nucleotide sequence: TGCAGCGTTGGGGACAGACTGCAAGAGACCCAGTACTTC. This chain uses TRBV29-1 with TRBJ2-5; 7 bases match TRBD1. CDR3 size: 13 residues. With 4 bases clipped from V and 2 bases from J, the junction kept 4 bases outside the gene matches. CDR1 and CDR2 (germline): SQVTM, ANQGSEA.

The CDR3 protein is CASSLGDRGYGNQPQHF. CDR3 nucleotides: TGTGCCAGCAGTCTAGGGGACAGGGGTTATGGCAATCAGCCCCAGCATTTT. V gene TRBV7-9 combines with J gene TRBJ1-5; 10 bases line up with TRBD1. With 6 bases clipped from V and 2 bases from J, the junction kept 10 bases outside the gene matches. CDR1 and CDR2 from the germline V gene are SEHNR and FQNEAQ (reference sequence). The CDR3 totals 17 residues.

This rearrangement joins TRBV5-1 to TRBJ2-2, with 11 bases that match TRBD2. In germline, CDR1 is SGHRS, CDR2 YFSETQ. Germline trimming cut 2 bases from V and 2 bases from J; bases unmatched to any gene: 5. The CDR3 has 17 residues. The CDR3 DNA is TGCGCCAGCAGCTTTAGCGGGAGGGGTTTAAACACCGGGGAGCTGTTTTTT. It translates to CASSFSGRGLNTGELFF.